This T cell receptor (beta chain) was sequenced in a study of blood T cell repertoires in COVID-19. The CDR3 length is 14 residues. V was trimmed by 0 bases and J by 5 bases, leaving 11 bases between them. From germline, CDR1 is LGHDT and CDR2 YNNKEL (reference sequence). Original methodology: Amplification from reference gene primers served as the basis for estimated nucleated cell counts. Assay used: immunoSEQ multiplex PCR; TCRdb lists only in-frame clones, some missing. For V, J and clone size, that table is used; D and trimming come from the DNA. The sample contains fewer than 300,000 clones, approximately 89% of which appear only once.

Input material: peripheral blood. The receptor was derived from a woman aged 25 to 39 with COVID-19, enrolled during active disease. The V call is TRBV3-1 (or the pseudogene TRBV3-2), the J call TRBJ2-7; D is ambiguous. The CDR3: CASSQEDNWDEQYF. In DNA form, the CDR3 reads TGTGCCAGCAGCCAAGAAGACAACTGGGACGAGCAGTACTTC.